This T cell receptor beta chain was obtained from a study of beta chain features in type 1 diabetes. Overall study results and limits: Shorter TCRB CDR3s, moderately but significantly so, marked every one of the four CD4+ subsets in Type 1 diabetes patients. Sampled from patients, naive, central memory and Treg TCRB repertoires appeared more similar than those sampled from healthy donors.

Sequencing targeted expressed TCRB transcripts, as all isolated RNA had been reverse transcribed. TCRdb's table, derived via immunoSEQ multiplex PCR, lists solely in-frame clones and lacks some. The sample records roughly 450,000 clones, approximately 13% being singletons. Germline values: CDR1 PRHDT, CDR2 FYEKMQ (reference sequence). This CDR3 comprises 14 residues. With 6 bases removed from V and 0 bases from J, the gap between germline ends came to 9 bases. Details on this clone: What it recognizes is unknown.

Sorting based on CD45RO/CCR7/CD25/CD127/CD95/CD27 separated CD4+ naive, central memory, regulatory and stem cell-like memory cells. The receptor was isolated from a man aged 30 to 39 in good health. The genes are TRBV13 and TRBJ2-1; D is undetermined. Material for sequencing was naive CD4+ T cells from blood. CDR3: CASRRGSSYNEQFF. For the CDR3, the DNA is TGTGCCAGCAGAAGAGGTAGCTCCTACAATGAGCAGTTCTTC.